This passage covers 15 T cell receptor beta chains from one sample sequenced in a study of blood T cell repertoires in COVID-19 (dated by TCRdb to 2020 to 2021). The method behind the library was the immunoSEQ multiplex PCR assay. Held by TCRdb, this immuneACCESS table contains in-frame sequences only and omits some clones. Under half of the omission traces to an unresolved V gene where checked; the cause of the rest is unknown. A total of about 130,000 clones appear in this sample, approximately 70% of them only once. 1.5% to 2% of the sample is held by the ten biggest clonotypes. The sample taken for sequencing was peripheral blood. These receptors originate from a woman aged 70-85 years with acute or convalescent COVID-19.

The chain links TRBV18 to TRBJ1-2; perhaps TRBD1 as D (5 bases). The CDR3 is 17 amino acids. The germline V gene encodes CDR1 KGHSH and CDR2 LQKENI. The germline V and J ends were trimmed by 2 bases and 1 base, with 17 bases remaining between them. CDR3 amino acids: CASSPGAGGGINYGYTF. The CDR3, as DNA: TGTGCCAGCTCACCAGGGGCCGGCGGCGGGATTAACTATGGCTACACCTTC.

V gene TRBV27 combines with J gene TRBJ2-1, with 10 bases identical to TRBD2. V lost 4 bases, J lost 12 bases, and 12 bases stayed unmatched. CDR3 size: 15 residues. Per the germline V gene, CDR1 is MNHEY and CDR2 is SMNVEV (reference sequence). The CDR3 DNA reads TGTGCCAGCAGTTCGTCCCAGCGGGAGGGCCTGCGGCAGTTCTTC. It codes for CASSSSQREGLRQFF.

The rearrangement joins TRBV5-1 to TRBJ2-2; 11 bases match TRBD1. The CDR3 runs to 15 residues. The V gene end was trimmed by 4 bases and the J gene end by 5 bases; junction bases not matched to a gene: 4. CDR1 and CDR2 (germline): SGHRS, YFSETQ. CDR3 nucleotide sequence: TGCGCCAGCAGCAGGACAGGGGGCAGGACCGGGGAGCTGTTTTTT. Translating it yields CASSRTGGRTGELFF.

The genes are TRBV25-1 and TRBJ2-7; 8 bases map to TRBD1. V lost 4 bases to trimming and J lost 1 base; unmatched junction nucleotides: 6. Germline CDR1 is MGHDK and CDR2 is SYGVNS. This CDR3 comprises 15 residues. CDR3 loop: CASSGQGLVSYEQYF. CDR3 sequence (DNA): TGTGCCAGCAGTGGACAGGGGCTGGTTTCCTACGAGCAGTACTTC.

The V call is TRBV9, the J call TRBJ1-1; the match to TRBD1 covers 7 bases. This CDR3 has 16 amino acids. Looked up from germline, CDR1 is SGDLS and CDR2 is YYNGEE. Losses at the gene ends were 4 bases for V and 2 bases for J; bases not matched to a gene: 11. The chain's CDR3 is CASSPTPGQTNTEAFF. In DNA form, the CDR3 reads TGTGCCAGCAGCCCGACCCCGGGACAGACAAACACTGAAGCTTTCTTT.

This clone was counted many times. The chain is built from TRBV11-2 and TRBJ2-5; the match to TRBD2 covers 10 bases. Germline CDR1 reads SGHAT; CDR2 reads FQNNGV. CDR3 size: 15 residues. V lost 2 bases and J lost 3; bases outside the gene matches: 3. The chain's CDR3 is CASSLLAGGEETQYF. Written as DNA, the CDR3 is TGTGCCAGCAGCTTATTAGCGGGGGGTGAAGAGACCCAGTACTTC. Variable domain in full (rest from reference TRBV11-2 and TRBJ2-5): EAGVAQSPRYKIIEKRQSVAFWCNPISGHATLYWYQQILGQGPKLLIQFQNNGVVDDSQLPKDRFSAERLKGVDSTLKIQPAKLEDSAVYLCASSLLAGGEETQYFGPGTRLLVL.

Many counts were recorded for this clone. The V gene is TRBV10-3, the J gene TRBJ2-6; no clear D gene. Trimming pared 0 bases from V and 4 bases from J, leaving 13 bases between. This CDR3 has 17 residues. Germline V gene sequence: CDR1 ENHRY, CDR2 SYGVKD. CDR3 DNA: TGTGCCATCAGTGAGTCGGGCAGGCCTGGCGGGGCCAACGTCCTGACTTTC. Protein product: CAISESGRPGGANVLTF.

This clone was seen more than once but under ten times. This chain joins TRBV7-9 and TRBJ2-7; D is possibly TRBD1 (6 bases). This CDR3 region has 16 residues. CDR1 SEHNR and CDR2 FQNEAQ come from the germline V gene (reference sequence). Trimming took 6 bases from V and 0 from J, leaving 18 bases between them. The CDR3 bases are TGTGCCAGCAGGAACACCTTGGGACACAACTCCTACGAGCAGTACTTC. This gives the protein CASRNTLGHNSYEQYF.

Concerning this clone: Other DNA sequences of this sample code for an identical CDR3. V is TRBV4-3 and J is TRBJ1-4, with TRBD1 matching 7 bases. The V gene end was trimmed by 2 bases and the J gene end by 8 bases; junction bases not matched to a gene: 5. Germline CDR1 and CDR2: LGHNA and YSLEER. The CDR3 extends over 14 amino acids. CDR3 in DNA: TGCGCCAGCAGCCAACAGGGGGTAAGGGAAAAACTGTTTTTT. Translation gives CASSQQGVREKLFF.

This clone has just a few counts. The chain uses TRBV27 and TRBJ1-2; TRBD1 might be the D (6 bases). The germline V and J ends were trimmed by 2 bases and 4 bases, with 23 bases remaining between them. Germline V gene lookup returns CDR1 MNHEY and CDR2 SMNVEV (reference sequence). The CDR3 loop spans 18 amino acids. CDR3 sequence: CASSLEGLGGRKAYGYTF. CDR3 nucleotide sequence: TGTGCCAGCAGTTTAGAGGGGTTGGGGGGGCGCAAAGCCTATGGCTACACCTTC.

This clone was recorded many times. This chain joins TRBV15 and TRBJ1-5, with 7 bases that match TRBD1. This CDR3 has 14 residues. V lost 6 bases, J lost 6 bases, and 8 bases stayed unmatched. Germline CDR1 reads LNHNV; CDR2 reads YYDKDF (reference sequence). This chain's CDR3 is CATRPRQGGQPQHF. The DNA of the CDR3 is TGTGCCACCAGACCCAGACAGGGTGGTCAGCCCCAGCATTTT.

This clone has more than one count but fewer than ten. CDR3 region: CASSEGLGDSETQYF. CDR3 nucleotides: TGCGCCAGCAGTGAGGGATTGGGAGATTCGGAGACCCAGTACTTC. The chain uses TRBV10-1 and TRBJ2-5, with D tentatively TRBD2 (5 bases). The CDR3 sequence is 15 residues long. The germline V gene has CDR1 WNHNN and CDR2 SYGVQD (reference sequence). The V end lost 2 bases, the J end lost 5 bases, and 15 bases lay between the germline ends.

This clone was picked up one time. The rearrangement joins TRBV6-5 to TRBJ2-5, with 7 bases lining up with TRBD1. CDR1 and CDR2 (germline): MNHEY, SVGAGI. V shed 3 bases and J 10 bases; nucleotides not matched to a gene: 14. This CDR3 has 15 residues. In DNA form, the CDR3 reads TGTGCCAGCAGTTATAGAGGGGACAGCCCTAGAGACCAGTACTTC. It specifies CASSYRGDSPRDQYF.

The rearrangement joins TRBV19 to TRBJ2-6, with TRBD1 matching over 9 bases. The CDR3 is made up of 14 amino acids. Germline CDR1 reads LNHDA; CDR2 reads SQIVND (reference sequence). Losses at the gene ends were 10 bases for V and 1 base for J; bases not matched to a gene: 2. Here the CDR3 reads CATGTGSGANVLTF. CDR3 bases: TGTGCCACCGGGACAGGGTCTGGGGCCAACGTCCTGACTTTC.

The table lists this clone with a few counts. The V gene is TRBV9, the J gene TRBJ2-5, with a weak D call TRBD1 (8 bases). This CDR3 has 16 residues. CDR1 SGDLS and CDR2 YYNGEE come from the germline V gene. V dropped 7 bases and J dropped 5 bases, with 24 bases sitting between them. In DNA, the CDR3 is TGTGCCAGCGCAAGCGCTGGACAGGGAGGGTTGGAGACCCAGTACTTC. Amino acids: CASASAGQGGLETQYF. Complete variable domain (other parts from reference TRBV9 and TRBJ2-5): DSGVTQTPKHLITATGQRVTLRCSPRSGDLSVYWYQQSLDQGLQFLIQYYNGEERAKGNILERFSAQQFPDLHSELNLSSLELGDSALYFCASASAGQGGLETQYFGPGTRLLVL.